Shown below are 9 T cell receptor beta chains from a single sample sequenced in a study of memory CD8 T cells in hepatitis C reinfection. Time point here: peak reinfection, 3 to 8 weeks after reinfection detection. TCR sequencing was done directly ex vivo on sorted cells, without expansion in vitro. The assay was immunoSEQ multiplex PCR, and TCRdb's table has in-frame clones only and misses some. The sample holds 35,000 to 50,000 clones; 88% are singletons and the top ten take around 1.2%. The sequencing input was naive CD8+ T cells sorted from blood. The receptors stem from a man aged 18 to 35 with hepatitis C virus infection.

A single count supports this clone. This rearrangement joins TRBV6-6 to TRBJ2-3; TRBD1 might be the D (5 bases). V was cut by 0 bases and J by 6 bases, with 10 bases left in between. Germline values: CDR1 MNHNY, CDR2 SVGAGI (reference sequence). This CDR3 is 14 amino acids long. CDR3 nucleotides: TGTGCCAGCAGTTACTCGGCTGGGGCCGATACGCAGTATTTT. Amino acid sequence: CASSYSAGADTQYF.

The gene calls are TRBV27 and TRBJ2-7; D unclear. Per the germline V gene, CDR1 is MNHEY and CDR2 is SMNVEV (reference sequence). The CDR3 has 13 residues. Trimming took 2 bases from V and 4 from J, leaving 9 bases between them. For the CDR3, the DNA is TGTGCCAGCAGTTTAGGCATACAGTACGAGCAGTACTTC. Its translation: CASSLGIQYEQYF.

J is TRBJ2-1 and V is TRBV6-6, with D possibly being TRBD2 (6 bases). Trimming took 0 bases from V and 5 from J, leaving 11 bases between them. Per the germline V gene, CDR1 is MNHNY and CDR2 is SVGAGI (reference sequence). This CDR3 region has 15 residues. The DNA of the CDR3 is TGTGCCAGCAGTTACTCGGTGGGAGGCAACAATGAGCAGTTCTTC. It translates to CASSYSVGGNNEQFF.

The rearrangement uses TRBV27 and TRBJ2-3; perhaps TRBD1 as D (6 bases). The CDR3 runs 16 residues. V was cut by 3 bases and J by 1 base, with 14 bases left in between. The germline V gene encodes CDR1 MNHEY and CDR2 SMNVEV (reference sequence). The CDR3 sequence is CASSFLQGIGTDTQYF. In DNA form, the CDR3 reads TGTGCCAGCAGTTTCCTCCAGGGGATCGGCACAGATACGCAGTATTTT.

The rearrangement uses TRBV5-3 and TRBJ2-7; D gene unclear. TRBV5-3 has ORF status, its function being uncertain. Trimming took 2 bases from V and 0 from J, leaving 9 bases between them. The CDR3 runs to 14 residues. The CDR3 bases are TGTGCCAGAAGCTTCCCAGGTAGCTCCTACGAGCAGTACTTC. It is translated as CARSFPGSSYEQYF.

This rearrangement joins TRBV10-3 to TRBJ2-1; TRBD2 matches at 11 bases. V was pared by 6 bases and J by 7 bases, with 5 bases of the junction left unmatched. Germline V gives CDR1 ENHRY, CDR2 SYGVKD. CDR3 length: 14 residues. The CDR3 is CAIRMTSGKNEQFF. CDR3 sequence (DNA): TGTGCCATCAGGATGACTAGCGGGAAAAATGAGCAGTTCTTC.

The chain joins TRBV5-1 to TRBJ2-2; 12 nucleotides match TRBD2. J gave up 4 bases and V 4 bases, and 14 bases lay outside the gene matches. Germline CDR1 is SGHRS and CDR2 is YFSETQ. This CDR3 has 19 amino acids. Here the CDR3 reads CASSGTGTSGSPGTGELFF. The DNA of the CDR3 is TGCGCCAGCAGCGGTACCGGGACTAGCGGGTCCCCGGGCACCGGGGAGCTGTTTTTT.

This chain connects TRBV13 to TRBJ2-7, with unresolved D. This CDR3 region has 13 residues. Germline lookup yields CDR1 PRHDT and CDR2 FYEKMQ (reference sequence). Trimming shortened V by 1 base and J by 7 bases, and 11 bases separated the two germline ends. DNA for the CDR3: TGTGCCAGCAGCTTAGAACGAGCACGAGAGCAGTACTTC. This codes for CASSLERAREQYF.

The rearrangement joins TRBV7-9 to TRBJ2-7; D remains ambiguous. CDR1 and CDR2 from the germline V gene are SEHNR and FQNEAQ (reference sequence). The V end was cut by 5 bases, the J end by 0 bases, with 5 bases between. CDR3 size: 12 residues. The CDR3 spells CASSLSSYEQYF. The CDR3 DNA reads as TGTGCCAGCAGCCTTAGCTCCTACGAGCAGTACTTC.